This TCR beta chain was captured by sequencing in a study of T cell responses to AZD1222 COVID-19 vaccine. V lost 8 bases and J 6 bases, leaving 8 bases between the germline ends. Germline V lookup: CDR1 MNHNY, CDR2 SVGAGI (reference sequence). The CDR3 is 12 residues long. Sequencing used immunoSEQ multiplex PCR; TCRdb keeps in-frame clones, though not all of them. The repertoire includes under 150,000 clones, 75% to 90% of them detected once, and 1.5% to 2% sits in the top ten. On this clone: Its antigen remains unidentified.

General study points: Most donors were white British and more were female, and clonal diversity was possibly underestimated.

The clonotype comes from an adult who received the AZD1222 COVID-19 vaccine. The sequenced sample was peripheral blood, obtained 28 days after the second AZD1222 dose. The chain uses TRBV6-6 and TRBJ1-6; tentative D call: TRBD1 (5 bases). In DNA, the CDR3 is TGTGCCAGCGGGACTGGTAATTCACCCCTCCACTTT. This encodes CASGTGNSPLHF.